This TCR beta chain stems from a study of cytomegalovirus exposure and HLA in healthy donors. A multiplex PCR was run with 60 Vbeta primers and 13 Jbeta primers. Libraries were prepared by immunoSEQ multiplex PCR; TCRdb keeps only in-frame clonotypes and omits some of them. This table has some 87,000 clones, about three quarters appearing once. Germline CDR1 is GTSNPN and CDR2 is SVGIG (reference sequence). The trim removed 3 bases at V and 6 bases at J, leaving 9 bases unmatched. This CDR3 contains 14 residues. The chain recombines TRBV30 with TRBJ2-7; 9 nucleotides align to TRBD1. The specimen was PBMCs. This TCR was sampled from a man aged 45-65 years in good health and CMV-seropositive. DNA of the CDR3: TGTGCCTGGAGACTAGAAACAGGGGGCTCCGAGCAGTACTTC. Residues: CAWRLETGGSEQYF.